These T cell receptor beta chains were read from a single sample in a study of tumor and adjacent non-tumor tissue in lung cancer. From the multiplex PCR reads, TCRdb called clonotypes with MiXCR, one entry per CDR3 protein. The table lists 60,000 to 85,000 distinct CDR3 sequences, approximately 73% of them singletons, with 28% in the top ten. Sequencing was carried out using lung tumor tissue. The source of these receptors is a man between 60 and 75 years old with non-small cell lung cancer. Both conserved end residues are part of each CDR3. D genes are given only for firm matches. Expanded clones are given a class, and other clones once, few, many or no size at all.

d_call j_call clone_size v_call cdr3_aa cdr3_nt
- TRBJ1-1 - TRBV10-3 CAIRTDGGVTEAFF TGTGCCATCAGGACTGACGGGGGAGTCACTGAAGCTTTCTTT
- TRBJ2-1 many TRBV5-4 CASSLDAAEQFF TGTGCCAGCAGCTTGGACGCGGCAGAGCAGTTCTTC
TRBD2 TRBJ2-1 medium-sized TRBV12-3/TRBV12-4 CASSASGTSGREFF TGTGCCAGCAGTGCCTCTGGGACTAGCGGGAGAGAGTTCTTC
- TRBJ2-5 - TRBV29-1 CSARALDGQETQYF TGTAGCGCCCGAGCGTTAGACGGGCAAGAGACCCAGTACTTC
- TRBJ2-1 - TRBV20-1 CSASDREGKNKQFF TGCAGTGCTAGTGACAGGGAGGGTAAAAATAAGCAGTTCTTC
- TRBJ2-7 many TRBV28 CASSLAGTASYEQYF TGTGCCAGCAGTTTAGCCGGGACGGCATCCTACGAGCAGTACTTC
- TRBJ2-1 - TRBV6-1 CASSSPGAEQFF TGTGCCAGCAGCTCTCCAGGGGCTGAACAGTTCTTC
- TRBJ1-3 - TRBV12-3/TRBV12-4 CASSWRGRGSGKTIYF TGTGCCAGCAGTTGGCGCGGGCGCGGATCTGGAAAGACCATATATTTT
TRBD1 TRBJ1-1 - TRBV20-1 CSAEHRDRDTEAFF TGCAGTGCCGAACATCGGGACAGGGACACTGAAGCTTTCTTT
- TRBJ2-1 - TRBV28 CASSRDGINNEQFF TGTGCCAGCAGCCGGGACGGTATTAACAATGAGCAGTTCTTC
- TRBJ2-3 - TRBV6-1 CASSVSSWGHSDTQYF TGTGCCAGCAGTGTTTCTAGCTGGGGTCATTCAGATACGCAGTATTTT
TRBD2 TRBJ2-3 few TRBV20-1 CSARDPRGRSTGTQYF TGCAGTGCTAGAGATCCCCGCGGGAGGAGTACAGGTACGCAGTATTTT
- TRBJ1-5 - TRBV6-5 CASSRVWADINQPQQF TGTGCCAGCAGCCGGGTGTGGGCAGATATCAATCAGCCCCAGCAGTTT
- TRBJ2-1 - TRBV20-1 CSAIGNEQIF TGCAGTGCTATTGGCAATGAGCAGATCTTT
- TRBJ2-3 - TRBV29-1 CSVEVGGTTDTQCF TGCAGCGTTGAAGTTGGGGGGACGACGGATACGCAGTGTTTT
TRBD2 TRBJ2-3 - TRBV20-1 CSAGYPGLAGVDTQYF TGCAGTGCTGGGTATCCGGGACTAGCAGGAGTGGATACGCAGTATTTC
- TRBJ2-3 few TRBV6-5 CASSYSDLRDARYF TGTGCCAGCAGTTACTCTGACCTTAGAGATGCGCGGTATTTT